This T cell receptor beta chain came from a study of radiotherapy plus CTLA-4 blockade in lung cancer. Here immunoSEQ multiplex PCR was the method, and the copy in TCRdb shows in-frame clones only, minus some. The data hold 43,000 or so clones, with roughly 60% observed a single time. This CDR3 spans 15 amino acids. Per the germline V gene, CDR1 is GTSNPN and CDR2 is SVGIG (reference sequence). The V and J ends lost 2 bases and 2 bases, in that order; junction bases with no gene match: 8. The receptor's source is a human donor with non-small cell lung cancer who had a partial response to radiotherapy plus ipilimumab. The material sequenced was peripheral blood, taken from a patient treated with radiotherapy plus ipilimumab. The genes are TRBV30 and TRBJ1-1, with TRBD1 identical over 7 bases. This chain's CDR3 is CAWSRGQVGNTEAFF. CDR3 nucleotides: TGTGCCTGGAGTCGTGGACAGGTAGGAAACACTGAAGCTTTCTTT. Supplemented by reference TRBV30 and TRBJ1-1, the full variable domain reads SQTIHQWPATLVQPVGSPLSLECTVEGTSNPNLYWYRQAAGRGLQLLFYSVGIGQISSEVPQNLSASRPQDRQFILSSKKLLLSDSGFYLCAWSRGQVGNTEAFFGQGTRLTVV.